This TCR beta chain was identified during a study of T cells in Graves' hyperthyroidism and ophthalmopathy (dated by TCRdb to the late 2010s). In terms of the full investigation: To identify distinguishing TCR V-J signatures, a discovery cohort of around 98 patients was used, comprising under 45 with Graves' ophthalmopathy and 57 with stable Graves' hyperthyroidism. Prospective prediction of ophthalmopathy was tested in an independent validation cohort of approximately 18 hyperthyroidism patients and 15 to 17 patients who later progressed to ophthalmopathy. The 100 discovery patients were randomly split 7:3 into training and test sets. In addition, the study compared T-cell repertoires in thyroid tissue and in blood from six Graves' hyperthyroidism patients. Once sampling was done, hyperthyroidism patients were given methimazole at a starting dose of 30 mg daily, whereas ophthalmopathy patients were given high-dose intravenous methylprednisolone. TCR Vbeta CDR3 sequencing of around 130 peripheral blood samples (approximately 44 ophthalmopathy, about 74 hyperthyroidism and around 17 progressor patients) is reported in the paper.

Summary of the overall study and its limitations: No statistical method was used to fix the sample size in advance, and group allocation was not hidden from the investigators. Most expanded thyroid clonotypes (frequency above 0.001) were also detected in blood, a finding suggesting that blood repertoires may reflect thyroid immune responses. In validation, the model predicted progression to ophthalmopathy a median of around six months before onset, with roughly 68% sensitivity and about 75% specificity. A 13 V-J signature model separated ophthalmopathy from stable hyperthyroidism, with over 85% sensitivity and 81.08% specificity in cross-validation and 80%/75% in testing.

Graves' hyperthyroidism was defined as stable when no progression to ophthalmopathy occurred over 18 months of follow-up. The hyperthyroidism patients were between 18 and 65 years old and newly diagnosed, with a disease duration of less than 2 months. Exclusion was applied to patients with uncontrolled infections, other autoimmune diseases, pregnancy or lactation. Diagnoses relied on clinical symptoms, serum thyroxine and TRAb, thyroid ultrasound and orbital computed tomography. Total RNA was extracted with Trizol reagent, and quality was checked on an Agilent 2100 Bioanalyzer. Its CDR3 holds 14 amino acids, cysteine through phenylalanine. Kept here is only the CDR3 DNA, which spans 42 bases and is read in frame from base 1. Between the V and J ends, shortened by 4 bases and 5 bases respectively, the junction contains 14 bases. Reading the germline V gene gives CDR1 SGHTA and CDR2 FQGNSA. TCR beta CDR3 regions were amplified from RNA transcripts. The first round of RT-PCR for the TCR CDR3 was performed with the HTBI primer set and the Qiagen OneStep RT-PCR kit. Libraries were constructed in a second round of multiplex PCR, after which size selection and purification were carried out. Sequencing of the libraries was done on an Illumina HiSeq2000 using paired-end 100 bp reads. The paper's processing steps were these. Raw data were processed with SOAPnuke, discarding reads with adapters, uncalled bases, mean Phred below 15, or no exact constant-primer or identifier match. COPE v1.2.5 was used to merge the high-quality paired reads, and each unique nucleotide sequence was defined as a clonotype. Clonotypes were aligned to IMGT TRBV, TRBD and TRBJ reference segments using MiTCR v1.1. The analysis included only V-J combinations with a frequency above 0.0001, which together covered more than 98% of the repertoires. The TCS score was defined as F50 (clonal expansion) divided by E x V (chaos), with BLOSUM62-based TCRdist calculated between CDR3 peptides within each V-J. Welch's t-statistics and random forest reduced approximately 520 V-J features to some 14, which were used in a naive Bayes classifier (R e1071). The Morisita-Horn index was used to measure how similar the thyroid and blood repertoires were. TCRdb took the public reads, trimmed them with fastp at Q25, ran MiXCR for clone calling and kept in-frame beta chains. Each record represents a unique CDR3 protein, reported with the most common genes and DNA among its rows. The authors' filters were not applied to this entry. Here the sample has about 95,000 distinct CDR3 sequences; about 37% occur a single time. The ten largest clones represent roughly a tenth of the sample.

This clonotype appeared a single time. Which antigen it targets is not known. No per-base quality is available; no much larger clone lies one base away. Single-read evidence is weak. The sequenced sample consisted of peripheral blood or thyroid tissue (not recorded which). The rearranged chain carries TRBV7-2 and TRBJ2-5; TRBD1 is a possible D gene, resting on 7 matching bases. The clonotype was recovered from a woman aged 25 to 39 with Graves' hyperthyroidism. The DNA sequence reads TGTGCCAGCAGCTCCTGGACAGGAGGGGAGACCCAGTACTTC. It translates to CASSSWTGGETQYF.